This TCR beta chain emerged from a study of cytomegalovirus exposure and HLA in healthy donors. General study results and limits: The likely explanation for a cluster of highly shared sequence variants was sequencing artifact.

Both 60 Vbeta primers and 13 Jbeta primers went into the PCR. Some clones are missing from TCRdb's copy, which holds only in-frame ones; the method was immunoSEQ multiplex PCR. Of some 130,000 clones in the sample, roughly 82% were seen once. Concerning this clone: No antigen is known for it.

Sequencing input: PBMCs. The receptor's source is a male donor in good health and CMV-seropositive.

For the CDR3, the DNA is TGCAGCGTCCAAGCGGTTTCCTACGAGCAGTACTTC. Protein sequence: CSVQAVSYEQYF. The rearrangement uses TRBV29-1 and TRBJ2-7; perhaps TRBD2 as D (5 bases). Per germline, CDR1 SQVTM and CDR2 ANQGSEA. With 6 bases removed from V and 1 base from J, the gap between germline ends came to 10 bases. The CDR3 totals 12 residues.